This T cell receptor (beta chain) stems from a study of blood T cell repertoires in COVID-19. Method: immunoSEQ multiplex PCR; TCRdb's copy keeps in-frame clones and lacks some. The sample shows roughly 190,000 clones, around 84% of them seen only once. The CDR3 loop spans 12 amino acids. V was cut by 6 bases and J by 0 bases, with 5 bases left in between. The germline gives CDR1 SGHAT, CDR2 FQNNGV. V usage is TRBV11-2 and J usage is TRBJ1-1; D not resolved. The specimen was peripheral blood. The TCR was taken from a man in his thirties or forties with active or convalescent COVID-19. The CDR3, as DNA: TGTGCCAGCAGGAGGGTGAACACTGAAGCTTTCTTT. It translates to CASRRVNTEAFF.